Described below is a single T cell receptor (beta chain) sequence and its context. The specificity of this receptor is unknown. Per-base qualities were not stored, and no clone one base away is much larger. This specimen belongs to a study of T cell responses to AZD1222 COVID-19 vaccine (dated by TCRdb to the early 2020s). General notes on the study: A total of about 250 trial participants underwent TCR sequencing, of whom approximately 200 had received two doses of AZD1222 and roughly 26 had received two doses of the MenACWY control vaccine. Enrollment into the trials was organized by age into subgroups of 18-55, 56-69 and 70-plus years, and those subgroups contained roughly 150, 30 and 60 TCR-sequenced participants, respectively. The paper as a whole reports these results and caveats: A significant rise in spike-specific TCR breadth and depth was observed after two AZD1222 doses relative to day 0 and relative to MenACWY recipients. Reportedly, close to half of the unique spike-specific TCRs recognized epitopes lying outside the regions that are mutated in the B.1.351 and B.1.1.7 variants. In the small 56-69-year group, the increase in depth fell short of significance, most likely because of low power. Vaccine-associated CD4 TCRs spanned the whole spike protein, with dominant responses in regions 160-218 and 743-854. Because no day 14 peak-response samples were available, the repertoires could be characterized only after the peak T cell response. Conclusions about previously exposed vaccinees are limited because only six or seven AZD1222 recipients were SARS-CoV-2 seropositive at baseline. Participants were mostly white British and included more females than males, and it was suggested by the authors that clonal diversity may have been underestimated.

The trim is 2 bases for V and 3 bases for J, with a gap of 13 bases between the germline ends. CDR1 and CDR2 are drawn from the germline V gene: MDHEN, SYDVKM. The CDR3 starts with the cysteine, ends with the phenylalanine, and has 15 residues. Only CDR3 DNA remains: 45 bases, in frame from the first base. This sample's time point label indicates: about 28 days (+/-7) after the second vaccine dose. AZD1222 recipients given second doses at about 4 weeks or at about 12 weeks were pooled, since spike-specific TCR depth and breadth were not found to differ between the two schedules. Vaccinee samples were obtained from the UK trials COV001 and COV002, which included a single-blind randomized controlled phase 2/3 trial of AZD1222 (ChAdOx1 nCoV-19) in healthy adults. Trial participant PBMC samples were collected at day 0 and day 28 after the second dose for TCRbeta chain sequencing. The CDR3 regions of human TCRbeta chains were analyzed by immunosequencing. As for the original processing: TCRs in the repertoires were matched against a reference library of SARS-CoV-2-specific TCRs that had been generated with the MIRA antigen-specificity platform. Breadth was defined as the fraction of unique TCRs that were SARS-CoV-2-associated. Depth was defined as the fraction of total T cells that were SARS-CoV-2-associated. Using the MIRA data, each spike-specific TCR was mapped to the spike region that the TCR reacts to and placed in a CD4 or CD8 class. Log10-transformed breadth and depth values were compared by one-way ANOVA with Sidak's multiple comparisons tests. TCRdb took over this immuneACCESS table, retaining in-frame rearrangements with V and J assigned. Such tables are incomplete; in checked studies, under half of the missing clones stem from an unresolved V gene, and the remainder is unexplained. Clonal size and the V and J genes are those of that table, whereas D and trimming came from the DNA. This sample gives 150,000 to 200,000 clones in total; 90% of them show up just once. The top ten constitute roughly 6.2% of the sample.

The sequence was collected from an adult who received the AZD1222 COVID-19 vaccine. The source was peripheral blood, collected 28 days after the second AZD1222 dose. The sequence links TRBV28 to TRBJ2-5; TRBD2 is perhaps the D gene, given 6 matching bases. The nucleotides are TGTGCCAGCAGTTTAGGGGAGTGGAGGGAAGAGACCCAGTACTTC. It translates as CASSLGEWREETQYF.